This T cell receptor beta chain came from a study of OX40 agonist ivuxolimab in advanced cancers. This clone was picked up a small number of times. TCRdb keeps only in-frame clones here, not all; method: immunoSEQ multiplex PCR. The repertoire has about 46,000 clones, about 79% of them found once; the top ten carry about 1.8%. The germline CDR1 and CDR2 sequences are GTSNPN and SVGIG (reference sequence). The CDR3 loop spans 13 amino acids. Trimming took off 3 bases at V and 0 bases at J, with 6 bases between the two ends. Sequences were derived from CD4+ or CD8+ T cells sorted from blood, sampled in a trial of the OX40 agonist ivuxolimab. This chain joins TRBV30 and TRBJ1-5; D is ambiguous. This clonotype originated in an adult with an advanced solid tumor such as melanoma, head and neck, liver or kidney cancer. CDR3 nucleotides: TGTGCCTGGAGGACGAATAGCAATCAGCCCCAGCATTTT. Protein product: CAWRTNSNQPQHF. Variable domain in full (rest from reference TRBV30 and TRBJ1-5): SQTIHQWPATLVQPVGSPLSLECTVEGTSNPNLYWYRQAAGRGLQLLFYSVGIGQISSEVPQNLSASRPQDRQFILSSKKLLLSDSGFYLCAWRTNSNQPQHFGDGTRLSIL.